Listed below are T cell receptor beta chains from one sample, sequenced in a study of T-cell memory formation after mild COVID-19. TCRdb redid the calling of the 5' RACE reads with MiXCR, one entry per CDR3 protein. In the table there are about 390,000 distinct CDR3 sequences, over 20% of which are singletons. Source material: PBMCs or a T cell subset sorted from them (not recorded which). Receptor source: an adult woman who had mild COVID-19 (a few samples of this study predate the infection). Cell type and time point are not known. CDR3s include the opening cysteine and the closing phenylalanine or tryptophan. A D gene is named only where the DNA matches it firmly. The size of a clone is reported for some rows only, either as once, few or many, or as a class for expanded clones.

V: TRBV7-2
J: TRBJ1-6
size: few
D: .
DNA: TGTGCCAGCAGCTTTTCGGCCTCACCCCTCCACTTT
CDR3: CASSFSASPLHF

V: TRBV7-3
J: TRBJ2-5
size: few
D: .
DNA: TGTGCCATCCTAGGCTGTCGGGAGGGGGCCCCAGAGACCCAGTACTTC
CDR3: CAILGCREGAPETQYF

V: TRBV7-8
J: TRBJ2-3
size: .
D: TRBD2
DNA: TGTGCCAGCAGCTTAGATAGAGCGGGGGTACCCAGGGGATCAGATACGCAGTATTTT
CDR3: CASSLDRAGVPRGSDTQYF

V: TRBV12-3/TRBV12-4
J: TRBJ1-5
size: few
D: .
DNA: TGTGCCAGCAGTTTGGGGGGATCCTTTTTGCCCCAGCATTTT
CDR3: CASSLGGSFLPQHF

V: TRBV5-6
J: TRBJ1-2
size: .
D: .
DNA: TGTGCCAGCAGCTTGGGACCCTCAGGGCCCTTTGGCTACACCTTC
CDR3: CASSLGPSGPFGYTF

V: TRBV12-3/TRBV12-4
J: TRBJ1-2
size: few
D: .
DNA: TGTGCCAGCAGGCCACCAGGGAGGGACTATGGCTACACCTTC
CDR3: CASRPPGRDYGYTF

V: TRBV20-1
J: TRBJ2-7
size: few
D: .
DNA: TGCAGTTCGTCGCGGGGGCCGTCCTACGAGCAGTACTTC
CDR3: CSSSRGPSYEQYF

V: TRBV7-2
J: TRBJ2-1
size: many
D: TRBD1
DNA: TGTGCCAGCAGCCCGACCGCTACAGGGGATACTGAGCAGTTCTTC
CDR3: CASSPTATGDTEQFF

V: TRBV5-1
J: TRBJ2-2
size: few
D: TRBD2
DNA: TGCGCCACCGGACTAGCGGGAGATTCCGGGGAGCTGTTTTTT
CDR3: CATGLAGDSGELFF

V: TRBV25-1
J: TRBJ2-2
size: .
D: .
DNA: TGTGCCAGCAGGGAAGCGCACACCGGGGAGCTGTTTTTT
CDR3: CASREAHTGELFF

V: TRBV5-5
J: TRBJ1-5
size: many
D: TRBD1
DNA: TGTGCCAGCAGCCAGGGACAGATCAACAATCAGCCCCAGCATTTT
CDR3: CASSQGQINNQPQHF

V: TRBV7-9
J: TRBJ2-1
size: .
D: .
DNA: TGTGCCAGCAGCCCGAAGGCGGGGGCCAAGGAGTTATCCTACAATGAGCAGTTCTTC
CDR3: CASSPKAGAKELSYNEQFF

V: TRBV11-3
J: TRBJ2-2
size: .
D: .
DNA: TGTGCCAGCAGCTTCGAAGGTTTCGGGGAGCTGTTTTTT
CDR3: CASSFEGFGELFF

V: TRBV5-6
J: TRBJ2-5
size: .
D: TRBD1
DNA: TGTGCCAGCAGCTTGAAAGGGGGCATAGAGACCCAGTACTTC
CDR3: CASSLKGGIETQYF

V: TRBV4-3
J: TRBJ2-6
size: .
D: .
DNA: TGCGCCAGCAGCCAAGGTCACAGGGTCCCCTCTGGGGCCAACGTCCTGACTTTC
CDR3: CASSQGHRVPSGANVLTF

V: TRBV7-8
J: TRBJ1-3
size: .
D: .
DNA: TGTGCCAGCAGCTTGTACACTCCAACAGGCACCTCTGGAAACACCATATATTTT
CDR3: CASSLYTPTGTSGNTIYF

V: TRBV4-2
J: TRBJ1-2
size: few
D: .
DNA: TGTGCCAGCAGCCATCCTCAGGGGAGCTATGGCTACACCTTC
CDR3: CASSHPQGSYGYTF

V: TRBV20-1
J: TRBJ2-6
size: .
D: TRBD1
DNA: TGCAGTGCTACACAGGGGGTTGGGGCCAACGTCCTGACTTTC
CDR3: CSATQGVGANVLTF

V: TRBV6-5
J: TRBJ1-6
size: .
D: TRBD1
DNA: TGTGCCAGCAGTCAACGGGGGACAGGGGTAAATTCACCCCTCCACTTT
CDR3: CASSQRGTGVNSPLHF

V: TRBV18
J: TRBJ1-1
size: .
D: .
DNA: TGTGCCAGCTCACCCCCCGTGGGGTCGAACACTGAAGCTTTCTTT
CDR3: CASSPPVGSNTEAFF

V: TRBV6-6
J: TRBJ1-2
size: once
D: TRBD1
DNA: TGTGCCAGCAGTTACTCGGGGACAGGGAACTATGGCTACACCTTC
CDR3: CASSYSGTGNYGYTF

V: TRBV6-5
J: TRBJ2-1
size: many
D: .
DNA: TGTGCCAGCAGTTACTCACCTAGTGACAATGAGCAGTTCTTC
CDR3: CASSYSPSDNEQFF

V: TRBV12-3/TRBV12-4
J: TRBJ2-5
size: few
D: .
DNA: TGTGCCAGCAGTTTGTCTACTAGCCGAGAGACCCAGTACTTC
CDR3: CASSLSTSRETQYF

V: TRBV6-5
J: TRBJ2-7
size: .
D: TRBD2
DNA: TGTGCCAGCAGAATTAGCGGGGGGGACACCTACGAGCAGTACTTC
CDR3: CASRISGGDTYEQYF

V: TRBV15
J: TRBJ2-1
size: few
D: TRBD2
DNA: TGTGCCACCAGCAGAGAAAGACTAGCGGAGCAGTTCTTC
CDR3: CATSRERLAEQFF

V: TRBV20-1
J: TRBJ2-3
size: few
D: TRBD2
DNA: TGCAGTGCCACGGGGACTAACACAGATACGCAGTATTTT
CDR3: CSATGTNTDTQYF

V: TRBV7-2
J: TRBJ2-3
size: few
D: .
DNA: TGTGCCAGCAGTGCCATTTTGGGGCACGGAGATACGCAGTATTTT
CDR3: CASSAILGHGDTQYF

V: TRBV29-1
J: TRBJ2-3
size: .
D: .
DNA: TGCAGCGTTGGTTGGGCTCCACAAAATACGCAGTATTTT
CDR3: CSVGWAPQNTQYF

V: TRBV7-2
J: TRBJ2-7
size: .
D: TRBD2
DNA: TGTGCCAGCAGCCGACGAGGCCTAGCGGGAGAGTACTTC
CDR3: CASSRRGLAGEYF

V: TRBV27
J: TRBJ2-1
size: .
D: TRBD1
DNA: TGTGCCAGCAGTTTATCGCAATCCGGACAGGGGGCCTACAATGAGCAGTTCTTC
CDR3: CASSLSQSGQGAYNEQFF

V: TRBV9
J: TRBJ2-2
size: .
D: .
DNA: TGTGCCAGCAGCGTATTGTCAGGGGCCGGGGAGCTGTTTTTT
CDR3: CASSVLSGAGELFF

V: TRBV20-1
J: TRBJ2-1
size: .
D: TRBD2
DNA: TGCAGTGCTCCCCGGACTAGCGGGAGGAGGAATGAGCAGTTCTTC
CDR3: CSAPRTSGRRNEQFF

V: TRBV4-2
J: TRBJ1-2
size: .
D: TRBD1
DNA: TGTGCCAGCAGCCAAGAGGCGGGGACAGGGGATACCTATGGCTACACCTTC
CDR3: CASSQEAGTGDTYGYTF

V: TRBV7-8
J: TRBJ1-6
size: .
D: TRBD1
DNA: TGTGCCAGCAGCTCTCGGGACAGGGGGTCACCCCTCCACTTT
CDR3: CASSSRDRGSPLHF

V: TRBV4-3
J: TRBJ2-5
size: .
D: .
DNA: TGCGCCAGCAGCCAAGCACCACTGGGGGAGACCCAGTACTTC
CDR3: CASSQAPLGETQYF

V: TRBV7-2
J: TRBJ2-3
size: .
D: .
DNA: TGTGCCAGCAGCTTACATCGGCGAAGGGATACGCAGTATTTT
CDR3: CASSLHRRRDTQYF

V: TRBV6-1
J: TRBJ1-2
size: .
D: .
DNA: TGTGCCAGCAGTGCACCCAGGGGCAGGGACAACTATGGCTACACCTTC
CDR3: CASSAPRGRDNYGYTF

V: TRBV4-3
J: TRBJ1-2
size: .
D: .
DNA: TGCGCCAGCAGCCAAGATCTGAGCCTCTATGGCTACACCTTC
CDR3: CASSQDLSLYGYTF

V: TRBV4-2
J: TRBJ1-2
size: once
D: .
DNA: TGTGCAAGCAGCCAAGATATGGGGATTCACTATGGCTACACCTTC
CDR3: CASSQDMGIHYGYTF

V: TRBV9
J: TRBJ2-5
size: few
D: TRBD2
DNA: TGTGCCAGCAGCGTAGGTGGTCGGGCTAGCGGGACCCAAGAGACCCAGTACTTC
CDR3: CASSVGGRASGTQETQYF

V: TRBV4-3
J: TRBJ2-3
size: .
D: .
DNA: TGCGCCAGCAGCCCAGAGCTGTCTGGGACTACGCAGTATTTT
CDR3: CASSPELSGTTQYF

V: TRBV18
J: TRBJ1-2
size: .
D: .
DNA: TGTGCCAGCTCACCACCGGTTTCTAACTATGGCTACACCTTC
CDR3: CASSPPVSNYGYTF

V: TRBV14
J: TRBJ1-1
size: few
D: .
DNA: TGTGCCAGCAGCCCGGGACTATTCGCTGAAGCTTTCTTT
CDR3: CASSPGLFAEAFF

V: TRBV9
J: TRBJ1-1
size: few
D: TRBD1
DNA: TGTGCCAGCAGCTCCGGGACAGGTTGGGGCACTGAAGCTTTCTTT
CDR3: CASSSGTGWGTEAFF

V: TRBV30
J: TRBJ2-2
size: .
D: TRBD2
DNA: TGTGCCTGGAGTGTAAAGCTAGCGGGTCGGGAGCTGTTTTTT
CDR3: CAWSVKLAGRELFF

V: TRBV3-1
J: TRBJ1-1
size: .
D: TRBD1
DNA: TGTGCCAGCAGTCGCAGGGGGGATAACACTGAAGCTTTCTTT
CDR3: CASSRRGDNTEAFF

V: TRBV6-5
J: TRBJ1-1
size: few
D: TRBD1
DNA: TGTGCCAGCATCACACAGGGGGAAGCAGCTTTCTTT
CDR3: CASITQGEAAFF

V: TRBV12-3/TRBV12-4
J: TRBJ1-2
size: .
D: TRBD1
DNA: TGTGCCAGCAGTCCGCCGGGACAGAACTATGTTGGCTACACCTTC
CDR3: CASSPPGQNYVGYTF

V: TRBV6-5
J: TRBJ2-5
size: .
D: .
DNA: TGTGCCAGCAGTTACTCCACCGTCATGCCGCCGGAGACCCAGTACTTC
CDR3: CASSYSTVMPPETQYF

V: TRBV7-3
J: TRBJ2-4
size: .
D: .
DNA: TGTGCCAGCAGTACAGGCGGCGGTAGAAACATTCAGTACTTC
CDR3: CASSTGGGRNIQYF

V: TRBV6-5
J: TRBJ1-2
size: .
D: TRBD1
DNA: TGTGCCAGCAGTTACTCCGGACAGGGAGGCTACACCTTC
CDR3: CASSYSGQGGYTF

V: TRBV7-2
J: TRBJ2-1
size: few
D: TRBD2
DNA: TGTGCCAGCAGCTCATGGGAGGGGCAGTTCTTC
CDR3: CASSSWEGQFF

V: TRBV7-9
J: TRBJ2-3
size: .
D: TRBD2
DNA: TGTGCCAGCAGCCGTTCCCCTAGCGGGAGCAGGGAAGATACGCAGTATTTT
CDR3: CASSRSPSGSREDTQYF

V: TRBV4-3
J: TRBJ2-1
size: .
D: TRBD2
DNA: TGCGCCAGCAGCCAAGATTGGAGCGGGATGCAGTTCTTC
CDR3: CASSQDWSGMQFF

V: TRBV11-2
J: TRBJ2-5
size: .
D: .
DNA: TGTGCCAGCAGCTTAGAGACAGCCCCGATAGAGACCCAGTACTTC
CDR3: CASSLETAPIETQYF

V: TRBV25-1
J: TRBJ2-7
size: .
D: .
DNA: TGTGCCAGCAGTGAATACGGAGGGGGTACCTACGAGCAGTACTTC
CDR3: CASSEYGGGTYEQYF

V: TRBV4-3
J: TRBJ2-3
size: few
D: TRBD2
DNA: TGCGCCAGCAGCCAAGTCACTAGCGGGACAGGAGATACGCAGTATTTT
CDR3: CASSQVTSGTGDTQYF

V: TRBV3-1
J: TRBJ1-2
size: .
D: TRBD1
DNA: TGTGCCAGCAGCCAAGATTGGGGACAGACCTCCTATGGCTACACCTTC
CDR3: CASSQDWGQTSYGYTF

V: TRBV5-1
J: TRBJ2-7
size: .
D: TRBD1
DNA: TGCGCCAGCAGCTTGTTAAGCCTCGGGACAGGGGGCCACGAGCAGTACTTC
CDR3: CASSLLSLGTGGHEQYF